These T cell receptor beta chains were read from a single sample in a study of molecular identifiers for immune sequencing clone quantification. TCRdb analysed the PCR reads with MiXCR anew, one entry per CDR3 protein. The sample contains approximately 590,000 distinct CDR3 sequences, around 25% of which appear only once. Sequencing was carried out using naive CD8+ T cells from blood, with Jurkat cell RNA spiked in. Receptors were obtained from a human donor in good health. Some libraries in this study had Jurkat cell RNA spiked in. The CDR3 runs from the conserved cysteine through the conserved F or W. A D gene is named only where the DNA matches it firmly. Clone size is shown for a subset of rows, as once, few, many or a class of expanded clone.

- | 15 | few | TRBJ2-2 | TRBV28 | CASSWRGPNTGELFF | TGTGCCAGCAGTTGGCGCGGACCAAACACCGGGGAGCTGTTTTTT
- | 14 | few | TRBJ1-1 | TRBV28 | CASSFGAAYTEAFF | TGTGCCAGCAGTTTTGGGGCAGCCTACACTGAAGCTTTCTTT
TRBD1 | 14 | - | TRBJ1-1 | TRBV12-3/TRBV12-4 | CASSPGDRNAEAFF | TGTGCCAGCAGTCCCGGGGACAGGAACGCTGAAGCTTTCTTT
TRBD1 | 13 | many | TRBJ2-3 | TRBV29-1 | CSAGTGGRDTQYF | TGCAGCGCTGGGACAGGGGGTCGAGATACGCAGTATTTT
- | 15 | once | TRBJ2-5 | TRBV10-1 | CASSALGGAPKTQYF | TGCGCCAGCAGTGCTCTTGGAGGGGCTCCGAAGACCCAGTACTTC
TRBD1 | 17 | few | TRBJ1-2 | TRBV5-6 | CASSFEGLDRGHYGYTF | TGTGCCAGCAGCTTTGAAGGGCTCGACAGGGGCCACTATGGCTACACCTTC
TRBD2 | 16 | - | TRBJ2-3 | TRBV13 | CASSALLAGGTDTQYF | TGTGCCAGCAGCGCTTTACTAGCGGGAGGGACAGATACGCAGTATTTT
- | 12 | few | TRBJ1-1 | TRBV10-3 | CAISEGSTEAFF | TGTGCCATCAGTGAAGGGTCCACTGAAGCTTTCTTT
- | 14 | many | TRBJ2-7 | TRBV19 | CASGDASPTYEQYF | TGTGCCAGTGGAGACGCTAGCCCAACCTACGAGCAGTACTTC
TRBD1 | 14 | many | TRBJ2-7 | TRBV20-1 | CSAEPGTGPYEQYF | TGCAGTGCTGAACCCGGGACAGGGCCCTACGAGCAGTACTTC
- | 15 | few | TRBJ2-7 | TRBV30 | CASTAPGRASYEQYF | TGTGCCTCGACCGCTCCGGGCCGGGCCTCCTACGAGCAGTACTTC
TRBD1 | 16 | - | TRBJ1-1 | TRBV9 | CASSPGQGYMNTEAFF | TGTGCCAGCAGCCCGGGACAGGGCTACATGAACACTGAAGCTTTCTTT
- | 13 | - | TRBJ2-7 | TRBV20-1 | CSARGRGPYEQYF | TGCAGTGCTAGAGGCCGAGGGCCCTACGAGCAGTACTTC
- | 14 | few | TRBJ2-1 | TRBV19 | CASSFRDANNEQFF | TGTGCCAGTAGCTTCCGGGACGCTAACAATGAGCAGTTCTTC
- | 15 | many | TRBJ1-3 | TRBV7-2 | CASSWGRTSGNTIYF | TGTGCCAGCAGCTGGGGACGGACCTCTGGAAACACCATATATTTT
- | 17 | many | TRBJ2-6 | TRBV28 | CASSLSPSRVPPNVLTF | TGTGCCAGCAGTTTATCTCCGTCCAGGGTCCCACCCAACGTCCTGACTTTC
TRBD1 | 16 | many | TRBJ2-3 | TRBV7-8 | CASSSHPGQVDHTQYF | TGTGCCAGCAGCTCCCATCCGGGACAGGTGGACCATACGCAGTATTTT
TRBD2 | 16 | - | TRBJ2-1 | TRBV12-3/TRBV12-4 | CASSADSGGRINEQFF | TGTGCCAGCAGTGCTGATAGCGGGGGGCGTATAAATGAGCAGTTCTTC
TRBD1 | 14 | many | TRBJ2-3 | TRBV28 | CASKGQGTTDTQYF | TGTGCCAGCAAGGGACAGGGAACCACAGATACGCAGTATTTT
- | 11 | many | TRBJ2-1 | TRBV6-2/TRBV6-3 | CASGLWDEQFF | TGTGCCAGCGGACTGTGGGATGAGCAGTTCTTC
TRBD2 | 15 | many | TRBJ2-7 | TRBV7-9 | CASNGGADLSYEQYF | TGTGCCAGCAACGGGGGGGCTGATCTCTCCTACGAGCAGTACTTC
- | 14 | many | TRBJ1-1 | TRBV5-1 | CASSLEQVNTEAFF | TGCGCCAGCAGCTTGGAACAGGTGAACACTGAAGCTTTCTTT
- | 14 | many | TRBJ2-7 | TRBV6-1 | CASSEARVSYEQYF | TGTGCCAGCAGTGAAGCGAGGGTCTCCTACGAGCAGTACTTC
TRBD2 | 14 | many | TRBJ2-2 | TRBV6-6 | CASGTSGKVGELFF | TGTGCCAGTGGGACTAGCGGGAAAGTCGGGGAGCTGTTTTTT
TRBD1 | 13 | many | TRBJ2-3 | TRBV29-1 | CSVLTGPTDTQYF | TGCAGCGTATTGACAGGGCCCACAGATACGCAGTATTTT
- | 14 | - | TRBJ1-1 | TRBV15 | CATSRDGQITEAFF | TGTGCCACCAGCAGAGATGGACAGATCACTGAAGCTTTCTTT
- | 16 | many | TRBJ2-3 | TRBV9 | CASSVATTFSTDTQYF | TGTGCCAGCAGCGTAGCTACAACTTTTAGCACAGATACGCAGTATTTT
TRBD1 | 15 | many | TRBJ2-5 | TRBV19 | CASSIGLTGMETQYF | TGTGCCAGTAGTATAGGTTTGACAGGGATGGAGACCCAGTACTTC
- | 17 | many | TRBJ2-2 | TRBV7-9 | CASSLGPGHWNTGELFF | TGTGCCAGCAGCTTAGGTCCGGGACATTGGAACACCGGGGAGCTGTTTTTT